These T cell receptor beta chains were read from a single sample in a study of T cells in Graves' hyperthyroidism and ophthalmopathy. TCRdb processed the multiplex PCR reads anew with MiXCR; each CDR3 protein has one entry. The sample has hundreds of thousands of distinct CDR3 sequences, over 10% seen once. Source material: blood. The receptors were gathered from a woman between 18 and 29 years old with Graves' hyperthyroidism. Each CDR3 is given with its conserved first and last residue. Each record gives: V gene, CDR3 protein.

TRBV19 | CATSSLLAGIDEQYF
TRBV3-1 | CASSQGRDRNTEAFF
TRBV5-1 | CASSYRDIYNEQFF
TRBV4-3 | CASSQGLGGTYEQYF
TRBV19 | CASSRTDATNEKLFF
TRBV7-2 | CASSRLTDTQYF
TRBV6-1 | CASSEAHISRRGGYTF
TRBV20-1 | CSARVPGSPYGYTF
TRBV4-1 | CASSHNRGPNTGELFF
TRBV11-2 | CASSFGPGPSTDTQYF
TRBV2 | CASSGTRGYGYTF
TRBV7-8 | CASIGLLWGLAANTGELFF
TRBV5-1 | CASSWDGTATYEQYF
TRBV9 | CASSASRTGGTEAFF
TRBV24-1 | CATSGSLANYNEQFF
TRBV5-1 | CASSSHPSLGDTEAFF
TRBV19 | CASSEQGGGAEAFF
TRBV7-8 | CASSRGRGQDTQYF
TRBV4-1 | CASSPKGSSYEQYF
TRBV19 | CASSKVQGAYDYGYTF